This T cell receptor beta chain was captured by sequencing in a study of shared clonotypes between healthy human individuals. Naive CD8 cells, CD45RO-negative and positively selected for CCR7, excluded terminally differentiated effector memory CD45RA+ cells. Study results and limitations: For naive CD4 cells, roughly 4.6% of clonotypes were shared across a handful of donors.

A word on this clone: Its antigen is not identified. Compared with germline, one end of the junction differs, possibly owing to a read error.

The CDR3 loop spans 11 amino acids. The germline gives CDR1 MNHEY, CDR2 SMNVEV (reference sequence). Data came from immunoSEQ multiplex PCR; TCRdb stores just in-frame clones and leaves some out. In the table there are hundreds of thousands of clones, under 95% of which are singletons. The origin of this receptor is a man aged 30-40 years in good health. Material: naive CD8+ T cells sorted from blood. The chain joins TRBV27 to TRBJ2-3; a weak D match, TRBD2 (6 bases). The CDR3 loop reads CASSSGRDRFF. The CDR3 DNA sequence: TGTGCCAGCAGTTCCGGGAGAGACCGGTTTTTT.